Below, 8 T cell receptor beta chains from the same sample are listed, as sequenced in a study of CXCR3-negative and CXCR3-positive naive CD8 T cells. UMI labels and 5' RACE were used to prepare the TRB cDNA libraries. TCRdb re-called the 5' RACE reads; one entry per CDR3 protein, DNA not given. Its clone listing holds approximately 88,000 distinct CDR3 sequences. The specimen sequenced was naive CXCR3- CD8+ T cells from blood. The subset denotes: CD45RO-CCR7+CD27+CD95- naive CD8+ T cells lacking CXCR3 (TNR3-). Receptor source: a human donor in good health. Some clones in this sample may be carry-over from other donors' samples.

This sequence joins TRBV9 and TRBJ2-1. The CDR3 is 17 residues long. Germline CDR1 SGDLS, CDR2 YYNGEE. The CDR3 protein is CASSGGQQVNSYNEQFF.

This chain joins TRBV7-9 and TRBJ2-7; no DNA is available, so the TRBD1 call from TCRdb remains unchecked. Germline loops: CDR1 SEHNR, CDR2 FQNEAQ (reference sequence). This CDR3 comprises 15 residues. The CDR3 is CASSLSQGRAYEQYF.

The rearrangement joins TRBV20-1 to TRBJ1-1. Germline V gene sequence: CDR1 DFQATT, CDR2 SNEGSKA (reference sequence). The CDR3 is made up of 15 amino acids. The CDR3 spells CSARVLRATGTEAFF.

This chain connects TRBV29-1 to TRBJ2-7; there is no DNA to check the TCRdb D call of TRBD1. The CDR3 length is 13 residues. Per the germline V gene, CDR1 is SQVTM and CDR2 is ANQGSEA. Here the CDR3 reads CSVRGGTSYEQYF.

This chain uses TRBV4-2 with TRBJ1-2. The CDR3 has 15 amino acids. Germline assignment: CDR1 LGHNA and CDR2 YNFKEQ. This CDR3 is CASSQGGQGNYGYTF.

The J gene is TRBJ2-3, the V gene TRBV10-3; checking the TCRdb D call of TRBD1 is not possible without DNA. The CDR3 covers 17 residues. CDR1 and CDR2 (germline): ENHRY, SYGVKD. The CDR3 spells CAISESGLGTPEDTQYF.

The V and J genes are TRBV7-9 and TRBJ1-1; TCRdb calls TRBD1, which cannot be checked without DNA. Per germline, CDR1 SEHNR and CDR2 FQNEAQ (reference sequence). The CDR3 runs 14 residues. Here the CDR3 reads CASSSGQEYTEAFF.

The chain uses TRBV7-3 and TRBJ2-3. The CDR3 spans 12 residues. The germline CDR1 and CDR2 sequences are SGHTA and FQGTGA. CDR3 loop: CASSPNTDTQYF.